A single sample is the source of the 13 T cell receptor beta chains below, sequenced in a study of cytomegalovirus exposure and HLA in healthy donors. With 60 Vbeta and 13 Jbeta primers, the PCR was carried out. Generated by immunoSEQ multiplex PCR, the TCRdb table keeps only in-frame clones and is missing some. The table has hundreds of thousands of clones, around four fifths seen once. The sample consisted of PBMCs. Receptor source: a woman aged 40 to 55 in good health and CMV-seronegative.

The genes are TRBV29-1 and TRBJ2-5; the match to TRBD1 covers 7 bases. Near its end, the DNA agrees better with TRBJ2-7, so the J call may be wrong. Germline values: CDR1 SQVTM, CDR2 ANQGSEA. The CDR3 contains 15 residues. The CDR3 here is CSVASGNRGSYEQYF. Written as DNA, the CDR3 is TGCAGCGTTGCGTCGGGGAACAGGGGCTCCTACGAGCAGTACTTC.

This sequence joins TRBV2 and TRBJ1-4; D uncertain. The CDR3 is 16 amino acids. V gave up 4 bases and J gave up 6 bases, with 18 bases separating them. The V gene's germline CDR1 is SNHLY and CDR2 FYNNEI. The CDR3 DNA follows: TGTGCCAGCAGTGGGACTCGGGCCCCCCGGGATGAAAAACTGTTTTTT. This gives the protein CASSGTRAPRDEKLFF.

The chain joins TRBV28 to TRBJ2-3, with D maybe TRBD1 (6 bases). The CDR3 has 17 amino acids. Trimming left V 3 bases short and J 2 bases short, with 18 bases between. Germline V gene lookup returns CDR1 MDHEN and CDR2 SYDVKM. The CDR3 reads CASSFNPKGTITDTQYF. The CDR3 nucleotides are TGTGCCAGCAGTTTTAATCCCAAAGGGACAATCACAGATACGCAGTATTTT.

This chain links TRBV7-3 with TRBJ1-2, with D possibly matching TRBD1 (6 bases). V was clipped by 2 bases and J by 6 bases, with 10 bases between them. This CDR3 has 13 residues. Germline values: CDR1 SGHTA, CDR2 FQGTGA. This CDR3 is CASSLGGGDGYTF. The CDR3 region has the DNA TGTGCCAGCAGCTTAGGGGGGGGCGATGGCTACACCTTC.

The chain has TRBV7-9 and TRBJ2-3; D gene ambiguous. Germline V gives CDR1 SEHNR, CDR2 FQNEAQ (reference sequence). CDR3 length: 14 amino acids. Trimming removed 8 bases at V and 0 bases at J, with 12 bases between. CDR3 region: CASAGFSSTDTQYF. CDR3 bases: TGTGCCAGCGCCGGGTTCTCTAGCACAGATACGCAGTATTTT.

The chain has TRBV2 and TRBJ1-1; maybe TRBD1 (5 bases). Trimming took 6 bases from V and 2 from J, leaving 7 bases between them. Germline CDR1 SNHLY, CDR2 FYNNEI. This CDR3 spans 12 amino acids. The CDR3: CASRTVNTEAFF. DNA for the CDR3: TGTGCCAGCAGGACAGTTAACACTGAAGCTTTCTTT.

The rearrangement joins TRBV29-1 to TRBJ2-5, with D tentatively TRBD2 (5 bases). The length of the CDR3 is 13 residues. CDR1 is SQVTM and CDR2 is ANQGSEA in the germline V gene. Trimming took 4 bases from V and 2 from J, leaving 11 bases between them. CDR3 loop: CSVAERRQETQYF. The CDR3 nucleotides are TGCAGCGTTGCTGAAAGGAGGCAAGAGACCCAGTACTTC. Variable domain in full (rest from reference TRBV29-1 and TRBJ2-5): SAVISQKPSRDICQRGTSLTIQCQVDSQVTMMFWYRQQPGQSLTLIATANQGSEATYESGFVIDKFPISRPNLTFSTLTVSNMSPEDSSIYLCSVAERRQETQYFGPGTRLLVL.

The chain links TRBV7-8 to TRBJ1-2; D not certain. Germline CDR1 and CDR2: SGHVS and FQNEAQ. This CDR3 comprises 16 residues. V lost 2 bases to trimming and J lost 3 bases, with 16 bases between them. The DNA of the CDR3 is TGTGCCAGCAGCTTAAATATACATGAGGCAGACTATGGCTACACCTTC. This encodes CASSLNIHEADYGYTF.

This clone has just one count. The V call is TRBV6-6, the J call TRBJ1-4; perhaps TRBD1 as D (5 bases). This CDR3 comprises 16 residues. Trimming removed 6 bases from V and 11 bases from J, with 25 bases in between. Germline assignment: CDR1 MNHNY and CDR2 SVGAGI (reference sequence). As DNA, the CDR3 is TGTGCCAGCAGGCGGGGCGAGGAGGCCATAATGAAGAAACTGTTTTTT. This sequence encodes CASRRGEEAIMKKLFF.

V and J are TRBV11-1 and TRBJ1-1; no clear D gene. Trimming removed 7 bases from V and 8 bases from J, with 11 bases in between. The length of the CDR3 is 11 residues. Germline-derived CDR1 and CDR2 are SGHAT and FQDESV (reference sequence). The CDR3 here is CASNRGGEAFF. In nucleotides, the CDR3 is TGTGCCAGCAACCGCGGAGGGGAAGCTTTCTTT.

This chain links TRBV28 with TRBJ2-7; TRBD1 is a possible D gene (6 bases). Looked up from germline, CDR1 is MDHEN and CDR2 is SYDVKM. The CDR3 spans 15 residues. V dropped 9 bases and J dropped 2 bases, with 20 bases sitting between them. The chain's CDR3 is CASKLRDISAYEQYF. The CDR3, as DNA: TGTGCCAGTAAACTCCGGGACATATCAGCCTACGAGCAGTACTTC.

V usage is TRBV30 and J usage is TRBJ1-6, with D possibly matching TRBD1 (5 bases). Germline CDR1 GTSNPN, CDR2 SVGIG (reference sequence). V gave up 7 bases and J gave up 7 bases, with 17 bases separating them. This CDR3 has 14 amino acids. In nucleotides, the CDR3 is TGTGCCTTGAGGGACCTTCAGGGAAATTCACCCCTCCACTTT. Protein product: CALRDLQGNSPLHF. Full variable domain (missing parts from reference TRBV30 and TRBJ1-6): SQTIHQWPATLVQPVGSPLSLECTVEGTSNPNLYWYRQAAGRGLQLLFYSVGIGQISSEVPQNLSASRPQDRQFILSSKKLLLSDSGFYLCALRDLQGNSPLHFGNGTRLTVT.

The chain couples TRBV6-4 to TRBJ1-5; a weak D match, TRBD1 (5 bases). The germline V and J ends were trimmed by 6 bases and 4 bases, with 13 bases remaining between them. The germline V gene has CDR1 MRHNA and CDR2 SNTAGT. The CDR3 contains 14 residues. The CDR3 nucleotides read TGTGCCAGCAGCCACCAGGGAGGGAATCAGCCCCAGCATTTT. Protein product: CASSHQGGNQPQHF.